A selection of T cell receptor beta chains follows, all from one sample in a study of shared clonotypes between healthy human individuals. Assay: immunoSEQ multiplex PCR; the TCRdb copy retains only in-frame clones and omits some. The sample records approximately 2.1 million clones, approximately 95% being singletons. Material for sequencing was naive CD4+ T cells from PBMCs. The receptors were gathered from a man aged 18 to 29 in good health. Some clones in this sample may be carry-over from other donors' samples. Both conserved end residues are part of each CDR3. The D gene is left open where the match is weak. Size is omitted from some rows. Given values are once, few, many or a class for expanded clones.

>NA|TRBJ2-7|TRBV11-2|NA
CASSSTTWSGEQYF
TGTGCCAGCAGCTCCACCACGTGGTCTGGTGAGCAGTACTTC
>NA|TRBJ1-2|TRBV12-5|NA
CASGSSFFRYTF
TGTGCTAGTGGTTCCAGCTTTTTTCGCTACACCTTC
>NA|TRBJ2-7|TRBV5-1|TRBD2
CASSWRGNTYEQYF
TGCGCCAGCAGCTGGCGGGGGAACACCTACGAGCAGTACTTC
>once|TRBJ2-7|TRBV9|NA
CASGQKHYEQYF
TGTGCCAGCGGCCAGAAACACTACGAGCAGTACTTC
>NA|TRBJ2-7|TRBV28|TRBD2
CASKLTGRPYF
TGTGCCAGCAAATTGACCGGGAGGCCGTACTTC
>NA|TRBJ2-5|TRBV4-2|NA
CASSQGGTQYF
TGTGCCAGCAGCCAAGGGGGGACCCAGTACTTC
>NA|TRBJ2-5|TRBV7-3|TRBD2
CASRHRGLAGELQETQYF
TGTGCCAGCAGGCACAGGGGACTAGCGGGAGAGCTTCAAGAGACCCAGTACTTC
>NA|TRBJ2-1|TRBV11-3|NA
CASSLLPQYSEQFF
TGTGCCAGCAGCTTATTGCCCCAGTATTCTGAGCAGTTCTTC
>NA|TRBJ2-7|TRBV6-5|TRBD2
CASIERGGKVPYF
TGTGCCAGCATAGAGAGGGGAGGGAAGGTTCCGTACTTC
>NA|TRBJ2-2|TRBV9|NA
CASSVGAQGLAGELFF
TGTGCCAGCAGCGTAGGAGCCCAGGGTCTCGCCGGGGAGCTGTTTTTT
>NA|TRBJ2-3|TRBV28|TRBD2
CASRPPGGTQYF
TGTGCCAGCAGACCCCCCGGGGGGACGCAGTATTTT
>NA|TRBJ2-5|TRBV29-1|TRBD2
CSVAHSGSQETQYF
TGCAGCGTTGCCCATAGCGGGAGCCAAGAGACCCAGTACTTC
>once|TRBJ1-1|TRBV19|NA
CASTQGVNTEAFF
TGTGCCAGCACCCAAGGGGTGAACACTGAAGCTTTCTTT
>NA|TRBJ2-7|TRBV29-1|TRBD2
CSVSGRVYYEQYF
TGCAGCGTTAGCGGGAGGGTGTACTACGAGCAGTACTTC
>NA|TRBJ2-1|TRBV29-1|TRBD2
CSVERTSGNNEQFF
TGCAGCGTTGAAAGGACTAGCGGGAACAATGAGCAGTTCTTC
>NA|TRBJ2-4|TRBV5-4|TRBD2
CASSPWEGNIQYF
TGTGCCAGCAGCCCCTGGGAGGGTAACATTCAGTACTTC
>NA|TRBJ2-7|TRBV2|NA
CASSELGGASYEQYF
TGTGCCAGCAGTGAATTGGGGGGCGCGTCCTACGAGCAGTACTTC
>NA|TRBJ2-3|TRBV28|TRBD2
CASSYTTSGSGSTDTQYF
TGTGCCAGCAGCTATACGACTAGCGGGAGCGGAAGCACAGATACGCAGTATTTT
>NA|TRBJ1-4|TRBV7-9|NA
CASSLVEGVEKLFF
TGTGCCAGCAGCTTAGTTGAGGGGGTCGAAAAACTGTTTTTT
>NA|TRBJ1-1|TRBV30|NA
CAWSDRGATEAFF
TGTGCCTGGAGTGATCGTGGGGCCACTGAAGCTTTCTTT